Listed below are T cell receptor beta chains from one sample, sequenced in a study of blood T cell repertoires in COVID-19. TCRdb keeps only in-frame clones here, not all; method: immunoSEQ multiplex PCR. The table has 6,000 to 8,500 clones, 86% seen once. The sequencing sample was made of peripheral blood. Source of these receptors: a woman aged 60-75 years with active COVID-19. The CDR3 runs from the conserved cysteine through the conserved F or W. D genes are given only for firm matches. Some rows have no size entry. The others give once, few or many, or a class for an expanded clone.

j_call d_call v_call clone_size cdr3_aa cdr3_nt
TRBJ2-1 NA TRBV7-2 NA CASSPSRSGGSYNEQFF TGTGCCAGCAGCCCATCCAGGAGCGGCGGCTCCTACAATGAGCAGTTCTTC
TRBJ1-2 NA TRBV12-3/TRBV12-4 NA CASSLKAAGGYTF TGTGCCAGCAGTTTAAAGGCAGCGGGAGGCTACACCTTC
TRBJ2-3 TRBD2 TRBV7-2 NA CASSGSGGFANTQYF TGTGCCAGCAGCGGTAGCGGGGGGTTCGCGAATACGCAGTATTTT
TRBJ1-2 NA TRBV5-1 NA CASSLDPGAGGYTF TGCGCCAGCAGCTTGGACCCAGGGGCTGGTGGCTACACCTTC
TRBJ2-1 TRBD2 TRBV29-1 NA CSTKGLAGNEQFF TGCAGCACGAAGGGACTAGCAGGCAATGAGCAGTTCTTC
TRBJ2-7 TRBD1 TRBV28 once CASSFSTGRLTYEQYF TGTGCCAGCAGTTTCTCGACAGGGCGACTTACCTACGAGCAGTACTTC
TRBJ2-1 NA TRBV28 NA CASSPPEGLTYREQFF TGTGCCAGCAGTCCCCCGGAGGGTTTGACATACAGGGAGCAGTTCTTC
TRBJ1-4 NA TRBV6-2/TRBV6-3 NA CASSPDSSNEKLFF TGTGCCAGCAGTCCGGACAGTTCTAATGAAAAACTGTTTTTT
TRBJ2-2 NA TRBV3-1/TRBV3-2 NA CASSQAAKGELFF TGTGCCAGCAGCCAAGCTGCGAAGGGGGAGCTGTTTTTT
TRBJ2-5 NA TRBV19 once CASHQQGTETQYF TGTGCCAGCCATCAACAGGGAACAGAGACCCAGTACTTC
TRBJ2-1 NA TRBV5-1 NA CASSLAAGTNEQFF TGCGCCAGCAGCTTGGCCGCAGGAACCAATGAGCAGTTCTTC
TRBJ2-1 TRBD2 TRBV9 NA CASSVSGDNEQFF TGTGCCAGCAGCGTTAGCGGGGACAATGAGCAGTTCTTC
TRBJ1-2 TRBD1 TRBV3-1/TRBV3-2 NA CASSPTGGDYGYTF TGTGCCAGCAGCCCGACAGGGGGGGACTATGGCTACACCTTC
TRBJ1-2 NA TRBV3-1/TRBV3-2 NA CASSLGPNYGYTF TGTGCCAGCAGTCTAGGCCCCAACTATGGCTACACCTTC
TRBJ2-2 NA TRBV24-1 medium-sized CATSNQGRDTGELFF TGTGCCACCAGCAACCAGGGCCGGGACACCGGGGAGCTGTTTTTT
TRBJ2-2 TRBD1 TRBV15 NA CATSREGTGGRTGELFF TGTGCCACCAGCAGAGAGGGGACAGGGGGCCGTACCGGGGAGCTGTTTTTT
TRBJ2-7 NA TRBV18 NA CASSNSPVTSYEQYF TGTGCCAGCTCAAATTCCCCCGTTACTTCCTACGAGCAGTACTTC
TRBJ1-5 NA TRBV15 NA CATSRTGSSAAQHF TGTGCCACCAGCCGAACAGGGAGCTCGGCGGCCCAGCATTTT
TRBJ1-1 NA TRBV27 NA CASISQGSEAFF TGTGCCAGCATTAGTCAGGGATCTGAAGCTTTCTTT
TRBJ2-3 NA TRBV7-2 NA CASRRQASTDTQYF TGTGCCAGCAGACGACAGGCTAGCACAGATACGCAGTATTTT
TRBJ1-1 NA TRBV6-5 NA CASSYSQTPF TGTGCCAGCAGTTACTCCCAGACTCCCTTT
TRBJ2-7 TRBD2 TRBV6-2/TRBV6-3 NA CASSYKQGLRRYF TGTGCCAGCAGTTACAAGCAGGGACTACGGCGGTACTTC
TRBJ2-2 TRBD2 TRBV9 few CASSASTSADTGELFF TGTGCCAGCAGCGCTTCGACTAGCGCAGACACCGGGGAGCTGTTTTTT
TRBJ1-4 NA TRBV5-6 NA CASSLGTGLSKEKLFF TGTGCCAGCAGCTTGGGAACGGGACTATCAAAGGAAAAACTGTTTTTT
TRBJ1-2 NA TRBV28 NA CASTPDSFTYGYTF TGTGCCAGCACCCCGGACAGCTTTACCTATGGCTACACCTTC
TRBJ2-2 TRBD1 TRBV5-5 once CASSLAASGGGLTGELFF TGTGCCAGCAGCTTGGCAGCTTCAGGGGGCGGACTAACCGGGGAGCTGTTTTTT
TRBJ1-4 NA TRBV7-2 NA CASIRAAGTPNEKLFF TGTGCCAGCATCCGCGCGGCCGGGACACCGAATGAAAAACTGTTTTTT
TRBJ2-7 NA TRBV7-8 NA CASSRDGLTTYEQYF TGTGCCAGCAGCCGAGACGGGTTGACCACCTACGAGCAGTACTTC
TRBJ2-7 NA TRBV2 NA CASSEAGGNYEQYF TGTGCCAGCAGTGAAGCGGGGGGTAACTACGAGCAGTACTTC
TRBJ1-6 NA TRBV7-2 NA CASSPRGPHNNSPLHF TGTGCCAGCAGCCCCAGGGGACCCCATAATAATTCACCCCTCCACTTT
TRBJ1-5 NA TRBV15 once CATSRERGIAQPQHF TGTGCCACCAGCAGGGAGAGGGGGATTGCTCAGCCCCAGCATTTT
TRBJ2-7 TRBD2 TRBV9 NA CASSVAGTSGDEQYF TGTGCCAGCAGCGTAGCCGGGACTAGCGGGGACGAGCAGTACTTC
TRBJ1-2 NA TRBV5-4 NA CASKLWAGYGYTF TGTGCCAGCAAGTTATGGGCCGGCTATGGCTACACCTTC
TRBJ2-3 TRBD1 TRBV27 NA CASSQMGQGRDTQYF TGTGCCAGCAGTCAGATGGGACAGGGGAGAGATACGCAGTATTTT
TRBJ1-2 NA TRBV10-3 NA CAISGRTGGVGNYGYTF TGTGCCATCAGTGGTAGAACTGGGGGGGTAGGGAACTATGGCTACACCTTC
TRBJ1-2 NA TRBV27 NA CASKTRNYGYTF TGTGCCAGCAAGACACGCAACTATGGCTACACCTTC
TRBJ2-5 TRBD2 TRBV28 NA CASSSAGLPSGQETQYF TGTGCCAGCAGCTCGGCAGGATTGCCTAGCGGACAAGAGACCCAGTACTTC
TRBJ1-5 NA TRBV24-1 NA CATSAARSGQPQHF TGTGCCACCAGTGCCGCCAGGTCGGGGCAGCCCCAGCATTTT
TRBJ1-6 TRBD1 TRBV18 NA CASSPGTGRSPLHF TGTGCCAGCTCACCCGGGACAGGGAGGTCACCCCTCCACTTT
TRBJ2-5 NA TRBV7-2 few CASSLDRTRAYF TGTGCCAGCAGCTTGGATCGCACTAGGGCGTACTTC
TRBJ2-1 TRBD2 TRBV14 NA CASSQEEASGGQFF TGTGCCAGCAGCCAAGAAGAGGCTAGCGGGGGGCAGTTCTTC
TRBJ2-3 TRBD2 TRBV29-1 NA CSAGTSGDTQYF TGCAGCGCCGGGACTAGCGGGGATACGCAGTATTTT
TRBJ2-7 NA TRBV6-5 NA CASRPKGPRGEQYF TGTGCCAGCAGGCCAAAGGGACCGAGGGGGGAGCAGTACTTC
TRBJ2-7 TRBD1 TRBV28 NA CASRKPGQSTYEQYF TGTGCCAGCAGAAAACCGGGACAGTCCACCTACGAGCAGTACTTC
TRBJ1-2 NA TRBV5-1 NA CASRRVTVDGYTF TGCGCCAGCAGGCGGGTTACGGTGGATGGCTACACCTTC
TRBJ2-2 NA TRBV7-2 NA CASSQKNTGELFF TGTGCCAGCAGCCAAAAGAACACCGGGGAGCTGTTTTTT
TRBJ1-1 NA TRBV19 NA CASSMGRVSTEAFF TGTGCCAGTAGTATGGGCAGGGTTAGTACTGAAGCTTTCTTT
TRBJ2-7 NA TRBV29-1 NA CSVGQGFDEQYF TGCAGCGTTGGGCAGGGCTTCGACGAGCAGTACTTC
TRBJ2-6 NA TRBV7-2 NA CASSLSGASGANVLTF TGTGCCAGCAGCTTAAGTGGGGCCTCTGGGGCCAACGTCCTGACTTTC
TRBJ1-4 NA TRBV6-5 NA CASSSGMGTNEKLFF TGTGCCAGCAGCTCAGGGATGGGAACTAATGAAAAACTGTTTTTT
TRBJ2-5 TRBD1 TRBV19 NA CASSRGQAMGETQYF TGTGCCAGTAGTAGGGGACAGGCCATGGGGGAGACCCAGTACTTC
TRBJ1-2 NA TRBV4-1 NA CASSQILDSYGYTF TGCGCCAGCAGCCAGATACTGGACAGCTATGGCTACACCTTC
TRBJ2-5 TRBD1 TRBV13 NA CASSTRQGETQYF TGTGCCAGCAGCACCCGACAGGGGGAGACCCAGTACTTC
TRBJ2-7 NA TRBV6-5 NA CASRRGWANEQYF TGTGCCAGCAGGAGGGGGTGGGCTAACGAGCAGTACTTC
TRBJ2-6 TRBD1 TRBV28 NA CASFRGQISAFWANVLTF TGTGCCAGCTTCAGGGGGCAAATTTCCGCCTTCTGGGCCAACGTCCTGACTTTC
TRBJ2-7 TRBD1 TRBV6-1 NA CASSGQGTVPGYEQYF TGTGCCAGCAGTGGACAGGGGACGGTGCCGGGTTACGAGCAGTACTTC
TRBJ2-2 TRBD1 TRBV10-3 once CAIRTGRIGNTGELFF TGTGCCATTCGGACAGGGAGAATCGGAAACACCGGGGAGCTGTTTTTT
TRBJ2-3 NA TRBV6-2/TRBV6-3 NA CASSRHAGTDTQYF TGTGCCAGCAGCAGGCATGCGGGCACAGATACGCAGTATTTT
TRBJ1-1 NA TRBV2 NA CASVGQFGNTEAFF TGTGCCAGCGTAGGACAGTTTGGTAACACTGAAGCTTTCTTT